This is a list of T cell receptor beta chains from one sample in a study of early T cells in non-severe SARS-CoV-2 infection. TCRdb ran MiXCR on the 5' RACE reads and lists one entry per CDR3 protein. The sample yields roughly 29,000 distinct CDR3 sequences, about 5% seen once. The sequenced sample consisted of whole blood. The receptors come from an adult who was a healthcare worker with PCR-confirmed SARS-CoV-2 infection or an uninfected control (not recorded which). The conserved cysteine and the conserved F or W are not part of the CDR3 here. Fields, in order: J gene, V gene, CDR3 protein.

TRBJ1-1,TRBV10-3,AISEQGDEVF
TRBJ2-5,TRBV5-6,ASSPGAGGETQY
TRBJ2-2,TRBV7-2,ASSLRSVANTGELF
TRBJ2-7,TRBV3-1,ASSQEVGNSYEQY
TRBJ2-5,TRBV14,ASSHRQSQETQY
TRBJ1-1,TRBV14,ASSQGGTVPRAF
TRBJ2-7,TRBV29-1,SVEYFGQAVQY
TRBJ2-2,TRBV6-1,ASSEEGGQGLF
TRBJ1-6,TRBV7-9,ASSLTQGAALH
TRBJ2-4,TRBV20-1,SARDPRLSTSKNIQY
TRBJ2-7,TRBV28,ASSPASREHEQY
TRBJ2-7,TRBV7-2,ASSLTGLALQNYEQY
TRBJ2-6,TRBV29-1,SACRDVDSGANVLT
TRBJ1-1,TRBV19,ASSWAANTEAF
TRBJ1-6,TRBV6-1,ASRRAGIPNSPLH
TRBJ2-1,TRBV7-6,ASSSTGLAGGIEQF
TRBJ2-7,TRBV5-6,ASSPTSGGGEQY
TRBJ2-5,TRBV5-4,ASFAGGGQTQY
TRBJ2-1,TRBV11-2,ASSRSGGSYNEQF
TRBJ2-1,TRBV5-1,ASRADISSYNEQF
TRBJ2-7,TRBV5-1,ASSLGTGLEQY
TRBJ2-2,TRBV25-1,ASSLNTGELF
TRBJ1-1,TRBV6-1,ASSVAFTEAF
TRBJ2-1,TRBV2,ASSERGPFGF
TRBJ1-1,TRBV7-3,ASSLTGTRDTEAF
TRBJ2-1,TRBV10-1,ASSYVRDRGLNEQF
TRBJ1-1,TRBV4-1,ASSRDTMNTEAF
TRBJ2-1,TRBV6-6,ASSYPPDRETYNEQF
TRBJ2-1,TRBV29-1,SVEGGAAQVEF
TRBJ2-2,TRBV7-6,ASSFWRGSIINGELF
TRBJ2-7,TRBV12-3/TRBV12-4,ASSQGGQEEY
TRBJ1-2,TRBV27,ASSLKVGAYGYT
TRBJ2-2,TRBV29-1,SVAKASGSAGELF
TRBJ2-1,TRBV28,ASSSTTGYNEQF
TRBJ2-7,TRBV4-1,ASSQAGQGTYEQY
TRBJ2-7,TRBV19,ASSIVTGAYEQY
TRBJ2-2,TRBV7-3,ASSLSTSGVAGELF
TRBJ2-7,TRBV5-1,ASSSGTAQQYEQY
TRBJ2-7,TRBV15,ATSREAGSAYEQY
TRBJ2-7,TRBV20-1,SAGKASGRMSEQY
TRBJ2-4,TRBV11-2,ASSLSVTKNIQY
TRBJ2-3,TRBV28,ASSLGGGQDTQY
TRBJ2-1,TRBV11-2,ASSLDLWLAGGQF
TRBJ1-1,TRBV7-6,ASSPGQQGMAEAF
TRBJ2-6,TRBV7-8,ASSLTGASGANVLT
TRBJ2-1,TRBV5-1,ASSLIPGTENEQF
TRBJ2-5,TRBV12-3/TRBV12-4,ASCLNPRETQY
TRBJ2-7,TRBV29-1,SVGPQSYEQY
TRBJ2-3,TRBV7-9,ASRPNRGLSTDTQY
TRBJ2-1,TRBV5-1,ASSLDGPGNEQF
TRBJ1-4,TRBV6-6,ASSRGPDREKLF
TRBJ1-2,TRBV9,ASSVEGARQGYT
TRBJ2-7,TRBV7-2,ASSFSGVYEQY
TRBJ2-5,TRBV29-1,SVSRQIQETQY